This TCR beta chain was identified in a study of blood T cells in healthy people across ages. Study findings and constraints: Naive CD4+ cell counts and diversity both ran higher in long-lived than in aged donors.

To note about this clonotype: Its specificity is not known.

The CDR3 runs to 11 residues. The V gene lost 1 base and the J gene lost 3 bases, with 3 bases spanning the gap. The germline CDR1 and CDR2 sequences are DFQATT and SNEGSKA (reference sequence). Peripheral blood samples of roughly 9.8 milliliters were drawn from each donor. Total RNA was isolated from each sample in quantities of at least 5 micrograms. Using a J-beta primer mix together with a sample-barcoded 5' primer, a second PCR was run for about 6 to 11 cycles. TCRdb fed the 5' RACE reads into MiXCR, producing one record per CDR3 protein. Of about a million distinct CDR3 sequences listed, roughly 51% are singletons.

The TCR sequence derives from a woman aged 60-70 years in good health. Source material: blood. The V gene is TRBV20-1, the J gene TRBJ2-5; D not certain. The CDR3 sequence is CSARVEETQYF. Here the CDR3 DNA reads TGCAGTGCTAGAGTCGAAGAGACCCAGTACTTC.